This TCR beta chain was found in a study of long-term antiretroviral therapy in people with HIV. The study's findings and limits: Post-ART diversity increased but stayed below transplant donor controls.

Survey-level immunoSEQ v3.0 assays were run. Each sample aimed for roughly 35,000-50,000 sequenced T-cell genomes. Some clones are missing from TCRdb's copy, which holds only in-frame ones; the method was immunoSEQ multiplex PCR. The table has roughly 29,000 clones, 90% to 95% seen once. With respect to this clone: The antigen remains unidentified.

Germline loops: CDR1 SNHLY, CDR2 FYNNEI. The CDR3 length is 16 residues. V gave up 6 bases and J gave up 5 bases, with 22 bases separating them. Researchers secured at least one pre-ART and at least two post-ART PBMC samples from each donor. Before DNA extraction, 1-10 million cryopreserved PBMC were held in the samples. Sequencing used unsorted PBMCs, obtained 6 to 6.5 years after starting antiretroviral therapy. The TCR originated in a man aged 25 to 45 with HIV. The J gene is TRBJ2-5, the V gene TRBV2, with D perhaps given as TRBD1 or TRBD2 (5 bases each). The CDR3 reads CASRGTQRWLAETQYF. The CDR3 DNA follows: TGTGCCAGCAGGGGGACCCAGCGTTGGTTAGCGGAGACCCAGTACTTC.